The clone carrying this T cell receptor beta chain was seen just once. Germline V gives CDR1 SGDLS, CDR2 YYNGEE. CDR3 length equals 15 residues. V was pared by 0 bases and J by 2 bases, with 12 bases between. The data originate from a study of cytomegalovirus exposure and HLA in healthy donors. The PCR ran on 60 Vbeta and 13 Jbeta primers. Profiling relied on immunoSEQ multiplex PCR, and the TCRdb table lists in-frame clones only, not all of them. The sample includes 200,000 to 250,000 clones, 76% of them seen just once. V usage is TRBV9 and J usage is TRBJ2-7, with D unclear. The receptor was derived from a man younger than 35 in good health and CMV-seronegative. Material for sequencing was PBMCs. Here the CDR3 DNA reads TGTGCCAGCAGCGTAGAATGGGCGACCCCCTACGAGCAGTACTTC. It yields the protein CASSVEWATPYEQYF. Complete variable domain (other parts from reference TRBV9 and TRBJ2-7): DSGVTQTPKHLITATGQRVTLRCSPRSGDLSVYWYQQSLDQGLQFLIQYYNGEERAKGNILERFSAQQFPDLHSELNLSSLELGDSALYFCASSVEWATPYEQYFGPGTRLTVT.